This TCR beta chain was sequenced during a study of OX40 agonist ivuxolimab in advanced cancers. Study information: Patients treated during dose escalation were battling hepatocellular carcinoma, melanoma, renal cell or head and neck cancer.

Remarks on this clone: Its target is unknown.

Points from the study as a whole: Expanded peripheral T cells had an undetermined antigen specificity. Some nonresponders also had low normalized T-cell clonal expansion.

Measured with immunoSEQ multiplex PCR; TCRdb has only the in-frame clones, and not every one. This table has tens of thousands of clones, about 83% appearing once. Trimming cost V 0 bases and J 3 bases, with 10 bases left between them. Looked up from germline, CDR1 is SGDLS and CDR2 is YYNGEE. The CDR3 is 14 amino acids. The V and J genes are TRBV9 and TRBJ2-7; D may be TRBD1 (6 bases). The sequence was obtained from an adult with an advanced solid tumor such as melanoma, head and neck, liver or kidney cancer. The input for sequencing was CD4+ or CD8+ T cells sorted from blood, taken in a trial of the OX40 agonist ivuxolimab. This chain's CDR3 is CASSVGLGGYEQYF. DNA of the CDR3: TGTGCCAGCAGCGTAGGTCTAGGGGGCTACGAGCAGTACTTC.